The 30 T cell receptor beta chains below were found in one sample sequenced in a study of blood T cell repertoires in COVID-19 (TCRdb year 2020). Library method: the immunoSEQ multiplex PCR assay. TCRdb re-hosts the immuneACCESS table, in-frame sequences only. Its copies lack some clones; in the studies checked, an unresolved V gene accounts for under half of them, and the cause for the rest is not known. The sample has around 190,000 clones on record, 82% of them singletons. 7.8% of the sample comes from the top ten. Sequencing input: peripheral blood. The receptors come from a woman in her fifties or sixties with COVID-19, enrolled during active disease.

V usage is TRBV6-1 and J usage is TRBJ1-2; no clear D gene. The CDR3 is 14 amino acids. Germline V gene lookup returns CDR1 MNHNS and CDR2 SASEGT. The V gene lost 3 bases and the J gene lost 4 bases, with 12 bases spanning the gap. Here the CDR3 reads CASSDRGPVYGYTF. The DNA for the CDR3 is TGTGCCAGCAGTGACCGGGGTCCGGTCTATGGCTACACCTTC.

The chain couples TRBV6-5 to TRBJ1-3; 7 bases map to TRBD1. The length of the CDR3 is 14 residues. CDR1 is MNHEY and CDR2 is SVGAGI in the germline V gene. V was clipped by 8 bases and J by 5 bases; unmatched bases: 9. CDR3 in amino acids: CASLTGVGRNTIYF. In DNA form, the CDR3 reads TGTGCCAGCTTAACAGGGGTCGGTAGAAACACCATATATTTT.

The V call is TRBV6-6, the J call TRBJ1-3; D remains ambiguous. The CDR3 sequence is 16 residues long. Trimming removed 6 bases at V and 0 bases at J, with 15 bases between. The germline V gene has CDR1 MNHNY and CDR2 SVGAGI (reference sequence). The CDR3 region is CASSPPTVRSGNTIYF. CDR3 coding DNA: TGTGCCAGCAGCCCACCCACGGTACGCTCTGGAAACACCATATATTTT.

This sequence joins TRBV18 and TRBJ1-1; unclear D gene. This CDR3 is 14 amino acids long. The V gene lost 1 base and the J gene lost 7 bases, with 13 bases spanning the gap. Germline V gene data show CDR1 as KGHSH and CDR2 as LQKENI. The DNA of the CDR3 is TGTGCCAGCTCACCACTAGGAGGCTCAGATGAAGCTTTCTTT. It translates to CASSPLGGSDEAFF.

CDR3 coding DNA: TGTGCCAGCAGCAATCCCGACCTCACAACCACCGGTTATTGGGGCAGCCAAGAGACCCAGTACTTC. As protein: CASSNPDLTTTGYWGSQETQYF. The rearrangement uses TRBV21-1 and TRBJ2-5; no DNA check was done on the table's D call, TRBD1. TRBV21-1 is termed a pseudogene. CDR3 length equals 22 residues.

The count of this clone is one. This chain's CDR3 is CASSLRGTGVEAFF. In nucleotides, the CDR3 is TGCGCCAGCAGCTTGAGGGGGACAGGCGTTGAAGCTTTCTTT. V gene TRBV5-1 combines with J gene TRBJ1-1; 8 bases are shared with TRBD1. The V and J ends lost 1 base and 7 bases, in that order; junction bases with no gene match: 6. This CDR3 region has 14 residues. Germline V gene sequence: CDR1 SGHRS, CDR2 YFSETQ.

This chain connects TRBV11-2 to TRBJ2-7, with D tentatively TRBD1 (6 bases). From germline, CDR1 is SGHAT and CDR2 FQNNGV. This CDR3 is 15 amino acids long. V lost 2 bases and J lost 3, with 14 bases in between. For the CDR3, the DNA is TGTGCCAGCAGCTTAAATCCAGGGGCAATCTACGAGCAGTACGTC. It codes for CASSLNPGAIYEQYV.

The CDR3 DNA reads TGCGCCAGCAGGGCAGCCGGAGGGTCTGGAAACACCATATATTTT. Its protein is CASRAAGGSGNTIYF. The V gene is TRBV5-1, the J gene TRBJ1-3; D remains unclear. The ends were cut back, 5 bases at V and 1 base at J, with 13 bases in the middle. Per the germline V gene, CDR1 is SGHRS and CDR2 is YFSETQ. The CDR3 runs 15 residues.

This clone was counted between two and nine times. The chain uses TRBV10-1 and TRBJ2-7; unclear D gene. Germline assignment: CDR1 WNHNN and CDR2 SYGVQD (reference sequence). Trimming cost V 2 bases and J 0 bases, with 5 bases left between them. The CDR3 is 13 residues long. CDR3 loop: CASSEPLSYEQYF. The CDR3 DNA is TGCGCCAGCAGTGAGCCACTCTCCTACGAGCAGTACTTC.

V is TRBV7-3 and J is TRBJ2-2, with 7 bases identical to TRBD1. Per the germline V gene, CDR1 is SGHTA and CDR2 is FQGTGA. The CDR3 loop spans 15 amino acids. The trim removed 2 bases at V and 4 bases at J, leaving 4 bases unmatched. The CDR3 DNA is TGTGCCAGCAGCTTAGACAGGGTGACCACCGGGGAGCTGTTTTTT. Protein: CASSLDRVTTGELFF.

The rearrangement links TRBV7-2 to TRBJ2-1; D may be TRBD1 (5 bases). V lost 4 bases, J lost 7 bases, and 20 bases lay in between. Germline values: CDR1 SGHTA, CDR2 FQGNSA. The CDR3 extends over 16 amino acids. The CDR3 loop is CASSWGPPPVRNEQFF. The DNA for the CDR3 is TGTGCCAGCAGCTGGGGCCCCCCCCCTGTGCGGAATGAGCAGTTCTTC.

The rearrangement links TRBV7-2 to TRBJ2-1; 7 bases agree with TRBD2. Germline V gene sequence: CDR1 SGHTA, CDR2 FQGNSA. V was clipped by 8 bases and J by 9 bases; unmatched bases: 13. CDR3 length: 14 residues. The DNA of the CDR3 is TGTGCCAGCCGCGGCGGCGGGAGTGGAAGTGAGCAGTTCTTC. It translates to CASRGGGSGSEQFF.

The chain couples TRBV28 to TRBJ2-1, with 13 bases that match TRBD2. The J segment lost 0 bases and the V segment lost 1 base, leaving 12 bases of the junction unmatched. The CDR3 has 21 amino acids. Germline V gene data show CDR1 as MDHEN and CDR2 as SYDVKM. CDR3 DNA sequence: TGTGCCAGCAGTTTATTCCGGACTAGCGGGGGCCCCTTTTCCTCCTACAATGAGCAGTTCTTC. Protein product: CASSLFRTSGGPFSSYNEQFF.

This clone appeared many times. The J gene is TRBJ1-4, the V gene TRBV27, with a possible D match to TRBD1 (5 bases). CDR3 length equals 14 residues. V was shortened by 3 bases and J by 8 bases, with 13 bases between the two germline ends. Germline CDR1 and CDR2: MNHEY and SMNVEV (reference sequence). Here the CDR3 reads CASSFGGRKEKLFF. Written as DNA, the CDR3 is TGTGCCAGCAGTTTTGGGGGGAGGAAGGAAAAACTGTTTTTT.

This chain links TRBV19 with TRBJ2-1; 8 bases are shared with TRBD2. This CDR3 has 15 residues. J gave up 3 bases and V 6 bases, and 7 bases lay outside the gene matches. Germline values: CDR1 LNHDA, CDR2 SQIVND (reference sequence). The CDR3 DNA follows: TGTGCCAGTAGCAATGGACTAGCCATCTACAATGAGCAGTTCTTC. It encodes CASSNGLAIYNEQFF. Using reference TRBV19 and TRBJ2-1 for the parts outside the CDR3, the full variable domain is DGGITQSPKYLFRKEGQNVTLSCEQNLNHDAMYWYRQDPGQGLRLIYYSQIVNDFQKGDIAEGYSVSREKKESFPLTVTSAQKNPTAFYLCASSNGLAIYNEQFFGPGTRLTVL.

The chain couples TRBV6-5 to TRBJ1-5; D is uncertain. Germline V lookup: CDR1 MNHEY, CDR2 SVGAGI. V lost 3 bases and J lost 7, with 13 bases in between. The CDR3 covers 14 residues. CDR3 in DNA: TGTGCCAGCAGTTATTCCCGTCTGGGCCAGCCCCAGCATTTT. Amino acid sequence: CASSYSRLGQPQHF.

This rearrangement joins TRBV29-1 to TRBJ1-2, with 8 nucleotides matching TRBD1. Germline-derived CDR1 and CDR2 are SQVTM and ANQGSEA. This CDR3 has 13 residues. V was clipped by 7 bases and J by 8 bases; unmatched bases: 12. CDR3 nucleotide sequence: TGCAGCGCTATCTATCCAGGGGGCGGCGGCTACACCTTC. This gives the protein CSAIYPGGGGYTF.

CDR3 sequence: CAWSSTSTDTQYF. In DNA form, the CDR3 reads TGTGCCTGGAGTTCCACTAGCACAGATACGCAGTATTTT. V and J are TRBV30 and TRBJ2-3, with D unclear. The CDR3 covers 13 residues. The germline CDR1 and CDR2 sequences are GTSNPN and SVGIG (reference sequence). The V end lost 2 bases, the J end lost 0 bases, and 6 bases lay between the germline ends.

This rearrangement joins TRBV7-9 to TRBJ2-2, with 7 bases aligning to TRBD1. Trimming took 5 bases from V and 7 from J; bases not matched to a gene: 13. Germline V lookup: CDR1 SEHNR, CDR2 FQNEAQ (reference sequence). The CDR3 covers 16 residues. The CDR3 reads CASSPRRGRVSGELFF. As DNA, the CDR3 is TGTGCCAGCAGCCCCCGTAGGGGGCGAGTTAGCGGGGAGCTGTTTTTT.

This clone was counted between two and nine times. This chain uses TRBV7-8 with TRBJ2-3, with TRBD2 matching over 8 bases. This CDR3 is 16 amino acids long. Germline V gene sequence: CDR1 SGHVS, CDR2 FQNEAQ. V gave up 0 bases and J gave up 2 bases; unmatched junction bases: 4. This CDR3 reads CASSLARLAHTDTQYF. The CDR3 nucleotides read TGTGCCAGCAGCTTAGCTCGACTAGCGCACACAGATACGCAGTATTTT.

CDR3 coding DNA: TGTGCCAGCAGCCGGGACAGGAATTCACCCCTCCACTTT. This codes for CASSRDRNSPLHF. This chain joins TRBV6-4 and TRBJ1-6, with 8 positions matching TRBD1. The V gene's germline CDR1 is MRHNA and CDR2 SNTAGT. Germline trimming cut 6 bases from V and 7 bases from J; bases unmatched to any gene: 2. The CDR3 is 13 residues long.

This sequence joins TRBV6-2 or TRBV6-3 and TRBJ2-1, with 14 bases that match TRBD2. Per the germline V gene, CDR1 is MNHEY and CDR2 is SVGEGT. The CDR3 extends over 18 amino acids. V lost 0 bases and J lost 8; bases outside the gene matches: 9. This chain's CDR3 is CASSYSVSGTSGRDEQFF. CDR3 coding DNA: TGTGCCAGCAGTTACTCGGTCTCGGGGACTAGCGGGAGAGATGAGCAGTTCTTC.

This clone was detected only a few times. V is TRBV4-1 and J is TRBJ1-6; D is possibly TRBD1 (5 bases). The germline V gene has CDR1 MGHRA and CDR2 YSYEKL. This CDR3 region has 18 residues. Trimming removed 0 bases at V and 6 bases at J, with 18 bases between. Here the CDR3 DNA reads TGCGCCAGCAGCCAAGAAGTCGGGGGGAGGGGCACTAATTCACCCCTCCACTTT. Protein product: CASSQEVGGRGTNSPLHF.

This chain links TRBV7-9 with TRBJ2-1; 8 positions match TRBD2. Germline CDR1 and CDR2: SEHNR and FQNEAQ (reference sequence). Losses at the gene ends were 4 bases for V and 3 bases for J; bases not matched to a gene: 5. CDR3 size: 15 residues. The CDR3 here is CASSSLAGLYNEQFF. The CDR3 bases are TGTGCCAGCAGCTCCTTAGCGGGGCTCTACAATGAGCAGTTCTTC.

This chain connects TRBV27 to TRBJ1-4; the D gene is possibly TRBD1 (5 bases). This CDR3 is built from 16 residues. V was shortened by 6 bases and J by 10 bases, with 24 bases between the two germline ends. In germline, CDR1 is MNHEY, CDR2 SMNVEV (reference sequence). The CDR3 loop is CASSSPRPLGGVKLFF. In DNA form, the CDR3 reads TGTGCCAGCAGCTCCCCACGACCCCTCGGAGGGGTAAAACTGTTTTTT.

The chain employs TRBV13 and TRBJ2-1; D is ambiguous. CDR1 and CDR2 (germline): PRHDT, FYEKMQ (reference sequence). The CDR3 is 18 residues long. V was shortened by 0 bases and J by 7 bases, with 22 bases between the two germline ends. CDR3 bases: TGTGCCAGCAGCTTAGGAAGTCCCTCAGTCCCCGCCGGGAATGAGCAGTTCTTC. Protein: CASSLGSPSVPAGNEQFF. Combining the CDR3 with reference TRBV13 and TRBJ2-1 gives the whole variable domain AAGVIQSPRHLIKEKRETATLKCYPIPRHDTVYWYQQGPGQDPQFLISFYEKMQSDKGSIPDRFSAQQFSDYHSELNMSSLELGDSALYFCASSLGSPSVPAGNEQFFGPGTRLTVL.

The chain employs TRBV19 and TRBJ1-5; D gene uncertain. Germline values: CDR1 LNHDA, CDR2 SQIVND (reference sequence). CDR3 length: 11 residues. Trimming took 6 bases from V and 3 from J, leaving 3 bases between them. In nucleotides, the CDR3 is TGTGCCAGTAGCCTCAATCAGCCCCAGCATTTT. Its protein is CASSLNQPQHF.

The table lists this clone with a few counts. As DNA, the CDR3 is TGTGCCAGTAGTATATTAGCGGGGGGAAATGAGCAGTTCTTC. Translated: CASSILAGGNEQFF. The chain is built from TRBV19 and TRBJ2-1; 10 bases are a match to TRBD2. The CDR3 is 14 amino acids. V lost 2 bases, J lost 7 bases, and 2 bases stayed unmatched. Germline V gene sequence: CDR1 LNHDA, CDR2 SQIVND (reference sequence). The full variable domain, in which reference TRBV19 and TRBJ2-1 provide the parts outside the CDR3, is DGGITQSPKYLFRKEGQNVTLSCEQNLNHDAMYWYRQDPGQGLRLIYYSQIVNDFQKGDIAEGYSVSREKKESFPLTVTSAQKNPTAFYLCASSILAGGNEQFFGPGTRLTVL.

CDR3 in amino acids: CASSPGLNYGYTF. The CDR3 bases are TGTGCCAGCAGTCCGGGGTTGAACTATGGCTACACCTTC. The J gene is TRBJ1-2, the V gene TRBV2; D ambiguous. The CDR3 is 13 residues long. V lost 5 bases to trimming and J lost 2 bases, with 9 bases between them. Germline V CDR1 and CDR2: SNHLY, FYNNEI.

The chain combines TRBV19 with TRBJ1-1; weak D call: TRBD1 (6 bases). Germline V gene data show CDR1 as LNHDA and CDR2 as SQIVND (reference sequence). The CDR3 runs 16 residues. V gave up 5 bases and J gave up 0 bases, with 16 bases separating them. The DNA of the CDR3 is TGTGCCAGTAGTTATCCGGGACAAGTAATGAACACTGAAGCTTTCTTT. It is translated as CASSYPGQVMNTEAFF.